This entry lists 25 T cell receptor beta chains sequenced from one sample in a study of T cell repertoires in cytomegalovirus infection. TCRdb fed the reads into MiXCR, producing one record per CDR3 protein. The table has fewer than 650,000 distinct CDR3 sequences, just under 40% seen once. These receptors have no identified antigens. The source was cultured PBMCs, collected from culture after CMV antigen stimulation. These receptors were taken from a human donor in good health (CMV status not recorded). Some clones in this sample may be carry-over from other donors' samples.

This clonotype turned up a few times. The rearrangement joins TRBV12-3 or TRBV12-4 to TRBJ2-1; D remains ambiguous. CDR3 length: 11 residues. Trimming removed 5 bases from V and 9 bases from J, with 8 bases in between. The CDR3 coding sequence is TGTGCCAGCAGTAGGACCGGTGAGCAGTTCTTC. Its protein is CASSRTGEQFF.

The J gene is TRBJ2-4, the V gene TRBV19; 10 nucleotides line up with TRBD1. CDR3 length: 13 residues. The J segment lost 7 bases and the V segment lost 6 bases, leaving 3 bases of the junction unmatched. Germline assignment: CDR1 LNHDA and CDR2 SQIVND (reference sequence). The CDR3 reads CASRTGGANIQYF. The CDR3 region has the DNA TGTGCCAGTAGGACAGGGGGCGCGAACATTCAGTACTTC.

Written as DNA, the CDR3 is TGCGCCAGCAGCCAAGACACAGCGCCGAATGAAAAACTGTTTTTT. It is translated as CASSQDTAPNEKLFF. V usage is TRBV4-3 and J usage is TRBJ1-4; D unclear. This CDR3 spans 15 amino acids. V lost 0 bases and J lost 5, with 10 bases in between. Germline loops: CDR1 LGHNA, CDR2 YSLEER.

With respect to this clonotype: Relative to the germline gene, one junction end is altered; a read error may explain this. The chain has TRBV6-2 or TRBV6-3 and TRBJ2-1; TRBD2 aligns across 9 bases. Germline V CDR1 and CDR2: MNHEY, SVGEGT. The CDR3 runs 14 residues. The CDR3 reads CASSRAAGGGLQVF. The CDR3 nucleotides read TGTGCCAGCTCAAGAGCAGCGGGAGGAGGCCTTCAGGTCTTC.

This clonotype was recorded at least ten times. V gene TRBV7-2 combines with J gene TRBJ2-2; 7 positions match TRBD2. CDR1 SGHTA and CDR2 FQGNSA come from the germline V gene. This CDR3 contains 16 residues. Trimming cost V 1 base and J 1 base; bases outside gene matches: 3. DNA for the CDR3: TGTGCCAGCAGCTTAGGGCTAGCGGTGAACACCGGGGAGCTGTTTTTT. It is translated as CASSLGLAVNTGELFF.

DNA of the CDR3: TGCGCCAGCAGCTTCGGGGAGGGGACAGGGCCTCGAAATGAGCAGTTCTTC. Its protein is CASSFGEGTGPRNEQFF. The J gene is TRBJ2-1, the V gene TRBV5-1; TRBD1 aligns across 9 bases. This CDR3 spans 17 amino acids. Per the germline V gene, CDR1 is SGHRS and CDR2 is YFSETQ. The ends lost 2 bases at V and 7 bases at J; junction bases unmatched: 13.

This sequence joins TRBV4-1 and TRBJ2-1; 7 nucleotides align to TRBD2. CDR1 is MGHRA and CDR2 is YSYEKL in the germline V gene. With 4 bases clipped from V and 4 bases from J, the junction kept 7 bases outside the gene matches. The length of the CDR3 is 15 residues. The CDR3 DNA follows: TGCGCCAGCAGCCCTACTAGCGTACCGTACAATGAGCAGTTCTTC. Translating it yields CASSPTSVPYNEQFF.

This clonotype was observed a few times. This CDR3 is CASSLRPGDGKLFF. DNA of the CDR3: TGTGCCAGCAGCCTGAGACCCGGGGACGGTAAACTGTTTTTT. The V call is TRBV11-2, the J call TRBJ1-4; D is possibly TRBD1 (5 bases). Looked up from germline, CDR1 is SGHAT and CDR2 is FQNNGV. Trimming took off 5 bases at V and 11 bases at J, with 18 bases between the two ends. This CDR3 contains 14 residues.

The gene calls are TRBV7-9 and TRBJ1-1; tentatively, D is TRBD1 (6 bases). The CDR3 contains 15 residues. CDR1 is SEHNR and CDR2 is FQNEAQ in the germline V gene (reference sequence). V was trimmed by 6 bases and J by 0 bases, leaving 14 bases between them. The CDR3 is CASRPTTGLNTEAFF. CDR3 nucleotide sequence: TGTGCCAGCAGACCTACAACAGGGCTGAACACTGAAGCTTTCTTT.

The chain recombines TRBV19 with TRBJ1-5; a possible D gene is TRBD1 (5 bases). With 5 bases removed from V and 0 bases from J, the gap between germline ends came to 11 bases. The CDR3 is 15 amino acids. The germline gives CDR1 LNHDA, CDR2 SQIVND (reference sequence). CDR3 region: CASSSLDSSNQPQHF. The CDR3 coding sequence is TGTGCCAGTAGTTCCCTCGACAGTAGCAATCAGCCCCAGCATTTT.

This clonotype was seen only a few times. The chain has TRBV4-1 and TRBJ1-4; no firm D call. The CDR3 length is 15 residues. Trimming shortened V by 1 base and J by 10 bases, and 16 bases separated the two germline ends. In germline, CDR1 is MGHRA, CDR2 YSYEKL. As DNA, the CDR3 is TGCGCCAGCAGCCAAGCCGTGTTTGTCCGGGGAAAACTGTTTTTT. Translation gives CASSQAVFVRGKLFF.

The chain recombines TRBV7-9 with TRBJ2-7, with 9 bases identical to TRBD1. With V trimmed by 5 bases and J by 1 base, 9 bases remained unmatched. This CDR3 has 16 residues. CDR1 SEHNR and CDR2 FQNEAQ come from the germline V gene (reference sequence). The CDR3 here is CASSPKVGTGSYEQYF. In DNA, the CDR3 is TGTGCCAGCAGCCCTAAGGTCGGGACAGGGTCCTACGAGCAGTACTTC.

The chain employs TRBV12-3 or TRBV12-4 and TRBJ1-2; possibly TRBD1 for D (5 bases). The CDR3 loop spans 14 amino acids. V lost 8 bases and J lost 4, with 17 bases in between. CDR3 DNA: TGTGCCAGCGCCATTCAGACGGGGGGCTATGGCTACACCTTC. The encoded protein is CASAIQTGGYGYTF.

This rearrangement joins TRBV11-2 to TRBJ2-2; TRBD1 agrees at 8 bases. Germline CDR1 reads SGHAT; CDR2 reads FQNNGV. The CDR3 is made up of 15 amino acids. Trimming at V came to 6 bases and at J to 6 bases, leaving 9 bases not matched to a gene. The CDR3 bases are TGTGCCAGCAGGCGACTCGGACAGGGAGCCGGGGAGCTGTTTTTT. It translates to CASRRLGQGAGELFF.

This clonotype was recorded a few times. The J gene is TRBJ2-3, the V gene TRBV12-3 or TRBV12-4; D remains ambiguous. This CDR3 spans 13 amino acids. Trimming shortened V by 4 bases and J by 6 bases, and 11 bases separated the two germline ends. The CDR3 DNA reads as TGTGCCAGCAGTTGGTCTGCTGGGGATACGCAGTATTTT. Protein sequence: CASSWSAGDTQYF.

The V and J genes are TRBV7-2 and TRBJ2-1; 11 bases line up with TRBD2. CDR1 is SGHTA, CDR2 FQGNSA, per germline. V lost 4 bases to trimming and J lost 6 bases; unmatched junction nucleotides: 8. The CDR3 has 16 residues. The CDR3 nucleotides read TGTGCCAGCAGCTCCCTTAGCGGGAGGGCCTTCAATGAGCAGTTCTTC. Its protein is CASSSLSGRAFNEQFF.

Remarks on this clonotype: The CDR3 carries no conserved terminal phenylalanine or tryptophan, so it likely arises from a read error. The CDR3 DNA reads TGCAGCGTTGAGTACGGGGCCGATGAGCAGTTCTAC. Protein product: CSVEYGADEQFY. The chain employs TRBV29-1 and TRBJ2-1; D assignment may be TRBD1 or TRBD2 (5 bases each). CDR3 length: 12 residues. Germline V gene data show CDR1 as SQVTM and CDR2 as ANQGSEA. With 3 bases removed from V and 8 bases from J, the gap between germline ends came to 11 bases.

The V gene is TRBV12-3 or TRBV12-4, the J gene TRBJ1-1, with a tentative D call TRBD1 (6 bases). The CDR3 sequence is 13 residues long. V shed 6 bases and J shed 5 bases, with 13 bases lying between them. The CDR3 sequence: CASSAPGVTEAFF. Here the CDR3 DNA reads TGTGCCAGCAGCGCGCCAGGGGTGACTGAAGCTTTCTTT.

This clonotype has a handful of counts. V usage is TRBV6-2 or TRBV6-3 and J usage is TRBJ2-7; the match to TRBD1 covers 12 bases. This CDR3 is built from 15 residues. Trimming at V came to 4 bases and at J to 5 bases, leaving 6 bases not matched to a gene. CDR1 is MNHEY, CDR2 SVGEGT, per germline. In nucleotides, the CDR3 is TGTGCCAGCAGTTCTCCGGGACAGGGGGCGGACGAGCAGTACTTC. Translating it yields CASSSPGQGADEQYF.

The genes are TRBV20-1 and TRBJ1-1; D might be TRBD1 (6 bases). CDR1 is DFQATT and CDR2 is SNEGSKA in the germline V gene (reference sequence). V dropped 6 bases and J dropped 5 bases, with 22 bases sitting between them. This CDR3 has 15 amino acids. The CDR3 loop reads CSAPPAMGAGTEAFF. In nucleotides, the CDR3 is TGCAGTGCCCCTCCGGCAATGGGGGCGGGGACTGAAGCTTTCTTT.

The genes are TRBV2 and TRBJ1-2, with a possible D match to TRBD1 (5 bases). Germline CDR1 SNHLY, CDR2 FYNNEI. The CDR3 is 15 amino acids. Deletions cut 5 bases from V and 6 bases from J, with 19 bases between. CDR3 DNA sequence: TGTGCCAGCAGTCCAATGAACACGGGAGGGGATGGCTACACCTTC. Its translation is CASSPMNTGGDGYTF.

This clonotype was seen a single time. The V gene is TRBV19, the J gene TRBJ2-2; 10 bases match TRBD2. V was pared by 5 bases and J by 6 bases, with 9 bases of the junction left unmatched. The length of the CDR3 is 16 residues. Per germline, CDR1 LNHDA and CDR2 SQIVND (reference sequence). CDR3 residues: CASSPGSLAGAGELFF. The CDR3 DNA follows: TGTGCCAGTAGTCCGGGGAGCCTAGCGGGAGCCGGGGAGCTGTTTTTT.

This chain links TRBV5-4 with TRBJ2-7; TRBD1 matches at 9 bases. The CDR3 extends over 16 amino acids. V was clipped by 2 bases and J by 5 bases; unmatched bases: 11. From germline, CDR1 is SGHNT and CDR2 YYREEE (reference sequence). CDR3 protein: CASSLPPGQGPDEQYF. The CDR3 DNA is TGTGCCAGCAGCTTACCTCCGGGACAGGGCCCTGACGAGCAGTACTTC.

This chain connects TRBV28 to TRBJ1-1; 9 positions agree with TRBD1. The CDR3 is 16 residues long. In germline, CDR1 is MDHEN, CDR2 SYDVKM. V dropped 7 bases and J dropped 2; count of bases not matched to a gene: 11. The CDR3 is CASNPGRTGANTEAFF. Here the CDR3 DNA reads TGTGCCAGCAACCCGGGGCGGACAGGGGCTAACACTGAAGCTTTCTTT.

V gene TRBV15 combines with J gene TRBJ2-1; D not resolved. This CDR3 is built from 13 residues. The V gene's germline CDR1 is LNHNV and CDR2 YYDKDF (reference sequence). V shed 5 bases and J shed 10 bases, with 15 bases lying between them. CDR3 in amino acids: CATSSQGRWEQFF. The CDR3 nucleotides are TGTGCCACCAGCTCCCAAGGACGGTGGGAGCAGTTCTTC.